This T cell receptor (beta chain) was captured by sequencing in a study of blood T cell repertoires in COVID-19. Per the germline V gene, CDR1 is SGHNT and CDR2 is YYREEE (reference sequence). V was shortened by 4 bases and J by 5 bases, with 12 bases between the two germline ends. This CDR3 spans 13 amino acids. Cohort 3 recovery required two negative PCRs, clearance, or symptom resolution. Libraries were prepared by immunoSEQ multiplex PCR; TCRdb keeps only in-frame clonotypes and omits some of them. Counted here are around 310,000 clones, 85% to 90% occurring once; the ten biggest clones make up about 8.4%.

This TCR was recovered from a woman aged 25 to 45 who had recovered from COVID-19. The V call is TRBV5-4, the J call TRBJ1-1; D gene unclear. Sequencing was performed on PBMCs or T cells enriched from blood (not recorded which). The DNA for the CDR3 is TGTGCCAGCAGCCCGGGGTTTAGGACTGAAGCTTTCTTT. Its translation is CASSPGFRTEAFF. Full variable domain (outside the CDR3, taken from reference TRBV5-4 and TRBJ1-1): ETGVTQSPTHLIKTRGQQVTLRCSSQSGHNTVSWYQQALGQGPQFIFQYYREEENGRGNFPPRFSGLQFPNYSSELNVNALELDDSALYLCASSPGFRTEAFFGQGTRLTVV.